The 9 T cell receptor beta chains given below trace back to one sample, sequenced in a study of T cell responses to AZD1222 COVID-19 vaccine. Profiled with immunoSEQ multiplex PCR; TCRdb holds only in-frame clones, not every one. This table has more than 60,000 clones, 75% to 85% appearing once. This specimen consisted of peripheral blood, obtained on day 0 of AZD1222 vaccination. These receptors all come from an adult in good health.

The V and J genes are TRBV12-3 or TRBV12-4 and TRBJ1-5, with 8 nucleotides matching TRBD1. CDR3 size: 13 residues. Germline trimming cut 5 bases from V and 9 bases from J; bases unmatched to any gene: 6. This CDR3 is CASSHGQGMPQHF. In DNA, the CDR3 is TGTGCCAGCAGTCATGGACAGGGAATGCCCCAGCATTTT.

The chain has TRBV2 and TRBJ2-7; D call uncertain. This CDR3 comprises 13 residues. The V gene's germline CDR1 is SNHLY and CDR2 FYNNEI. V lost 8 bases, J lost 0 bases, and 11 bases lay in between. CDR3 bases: TGTGCCAGCTCGGACGGAGTCTCCTACGAGCAGTACTTC. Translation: CASSDGVSYEQYF.

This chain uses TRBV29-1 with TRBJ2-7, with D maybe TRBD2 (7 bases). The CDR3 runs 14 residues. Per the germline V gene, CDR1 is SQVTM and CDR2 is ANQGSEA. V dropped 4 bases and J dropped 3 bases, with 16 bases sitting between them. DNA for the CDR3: TGCAGCGTTGTCGCGGGGGACACCCTCTACGAGCAGTACGTC. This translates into CSVVAGDTLYEQYV.

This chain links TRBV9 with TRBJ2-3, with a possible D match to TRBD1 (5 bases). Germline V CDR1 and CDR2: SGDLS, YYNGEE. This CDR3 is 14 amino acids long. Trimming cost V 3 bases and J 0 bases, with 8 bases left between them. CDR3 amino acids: CASSATVSTDTQYF. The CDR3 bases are TGTGCCAGCAGCGCGACAGTTAGCACAGATACGCAGTATTTT. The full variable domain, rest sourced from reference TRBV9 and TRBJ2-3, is DSGVTQTPKHLITATGQRVTLRCSPRSGDLSVYWYQQSLDQGLQFLIQYYNGEERAKGNILERFSAQQFPDLHSELNLSSLELGDSALYFCASSATVSTDTQYFGPGTRLTVL.

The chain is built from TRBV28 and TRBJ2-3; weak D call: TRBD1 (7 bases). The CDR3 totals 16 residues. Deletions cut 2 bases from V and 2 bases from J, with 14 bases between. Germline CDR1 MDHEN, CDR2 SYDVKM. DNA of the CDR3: TGTGCCAGCAGTTTAATAGGCAGGGGGGCCACAGATACGCAGTATTTT. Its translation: CASSLIGRGATDTQYF. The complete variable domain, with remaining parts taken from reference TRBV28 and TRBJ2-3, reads DVKVTQSSRYLVKRTGEKVFLECVQDMDHENMFWYRQDPGLGLRLIYFSYDVKMKEKGDIPEGYSVSREKKERFSLILESASTNQTSMYLCASSLIGRGATDTQYFGPGTRLTVL.

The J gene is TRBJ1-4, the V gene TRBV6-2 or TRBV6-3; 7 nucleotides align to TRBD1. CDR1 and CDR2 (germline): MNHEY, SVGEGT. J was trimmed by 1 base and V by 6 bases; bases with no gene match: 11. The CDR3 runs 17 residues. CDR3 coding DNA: TGTGCCAGCAGCGCGCCCCCGGACAGGCTAACTAATGAAAAACTGTTTTTT. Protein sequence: CASSAPPDRLTNEKLFF.

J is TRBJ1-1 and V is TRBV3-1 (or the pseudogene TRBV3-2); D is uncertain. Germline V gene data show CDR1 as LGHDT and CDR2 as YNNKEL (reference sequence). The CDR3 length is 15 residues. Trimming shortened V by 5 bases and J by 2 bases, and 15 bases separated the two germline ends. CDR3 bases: TGTGCCAGCAGCTCCCTTTGGAGGAAAAACACTGAAGCTTTCTTT. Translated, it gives CASSSLWRKNTEAFF.

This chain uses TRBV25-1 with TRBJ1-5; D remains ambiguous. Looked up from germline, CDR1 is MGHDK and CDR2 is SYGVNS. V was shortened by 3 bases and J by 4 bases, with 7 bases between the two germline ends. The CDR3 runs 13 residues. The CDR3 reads CASSDRINQPQHF. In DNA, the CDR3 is TGTGCCAGCAGTGACAGGATAAATCAGCCCCAGCATTTT. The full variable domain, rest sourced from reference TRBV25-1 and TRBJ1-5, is EADIYQTPRYLVIGTGKKITLECSQTMGHDKMYWYQQDPGMELHLIHYSYGVNSTEKGDLSSESTVSRIRTEHFPLTLESARPSHTSQYLCASSDRINQPQHFGDGTRLSIL.

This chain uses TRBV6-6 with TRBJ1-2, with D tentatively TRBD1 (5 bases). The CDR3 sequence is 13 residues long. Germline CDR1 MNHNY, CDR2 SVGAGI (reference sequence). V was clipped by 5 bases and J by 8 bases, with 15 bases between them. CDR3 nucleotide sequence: TGTGCCAGCAGTGCGTCCGGGGCGCGGGGCTACACCTTC. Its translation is CASSASGARGYTF.